These 10 T cell receptor beta chains were all obtained from the same sample, sequenced in a study of blood T cells in healthy people across ages. Combining a sample-barcoded 5' primer with a J-beta primer mix, a second PCR ran for about 7 to 11 cycles. MiXCR was run by TCRdb on the 5' RACE reads, yielding one entry per CDR3 protein. The table shows about 1.8 million distinct CDR3 sequences, with roughly 50% occurring only once. The material sequenced was blood. The receptors stem from a woman between 40 and 55 years old in good health.

V is TRBV12-3 or TRBV12-4 and J is TRBJ1-4; D is unresolved. The CDR3 has 16 residues. The ends were cut back, 6 bases at V and 7 bases at J, with 21 bases in the middle. In nucleotides, the CDR3 is TGTGCCAGCAGCCTCCGGACCAATCCTTTTTTTGAAAAACTGTTTTTT. It is translated as CASSLRTNPFFEKLFF.

This clonotype came up many times. V is TRBV7-9 and J is TRBJ2-7; D unclear. V shed 2 bases and J shed 5 bases, with 4 bases lying between them. Per the germline V gene, CDR1 is SEHNR and CDR2 is FQNEAQ (reference sequence). The CDR3 loop spans 11 amino acids. The CDR3 is CASSLKNEQYF. In nucleotides, the CDR3 is TGTGCCAGCAGCTTAAAGAACGAGCAGTACTTC.

This clonotype was counted once. V usage is TRBV12-1 and J usage is TRBJ2-7; the table's D call TRBD2 went unverified against the DNA. TRBV12-1 is given as a pseudogene. The CDR3 spans 15 residues. The CDR3 region is CASRVPGLAGDEQYF. In nucleotides, the CDR3 is TGTGCCAGCAGGGTCCCGGGACTAGCGGGGGACGAGCAGTACTTC.

The chain carries TRBV9 and TRBJ2-3; TRBD2 agrees at 8 bases. The CDR3 contains 16 residues. J gave up 1 base and V 4 bases, and 8 bases lay outside the gene matches. Germline V gives CDR1 SGDLS, CDR2 YYNGEE. CDR3 residues: CASSPGGPPGTDTQYF. The DNA for the CDR3 is TGTGCCAGCAGCCCGGGGGGGCCGCCGGGCACAGATACGCAGTATTTT.

The chain joins TRBV28 to TRBJ2-5; 12 bases are a match to TRBD2. The germline gives CDR1 MDHEN, CDR2 SYDVKM. The length of the CDR3 is 15 residues. Trimming cost V 6 bases and J 11 bases; bases outside gene matches: 13. The DNA of the CDR3 is TGTGCCAGCAGCTATACTAGCGGGGGGTGGAACAAGCAGTACTTC. Protein: CASSYTSGGWNKQYF.

The chain has TRBV7-2 and TRBJ2-5; D might be TRBD1 (5 bases). Trimming removed 5 bases from V and 2 bases from J, with 12 bases in between. The germline gives CDR1 SGHTA, CDR2 FQGNSA. The CDR3 consists of 14 residues. In DNA, the CDR3 is TGTGCCAGCAGCCGGTGGGGCATACAAGAGACCCAGTACTTC. Its translation is CASSRWGIQETQYF.

CDR3 protein: CASSWWAYSNQPQHF. CDR3 DNA: TGTGCCAGCAGTTGGTGGGCTTATAGCAATCAGCCCCAGCATTTT. The V gene is TRBV28, the J gene TRBJ1-5; D gene unclear. CDR1 and CDR2 from the germline V gene are MDHEN and SYDVKM. The CDR3 runs to 15 residues. The V gene lost 4 bases and the J gene lost 0 bases, with 10 bases spanning the gap.

V is TRBV6-5 and J is TRBJ1-2, with 7 bases that match TRBD1. V lost 0 bases and J lost 6; bases outside the gene matches: 13. CDR3 size: 17 residues. Germline CDR1 is MNHEY and CDR2 is SVGAGI. The CDR3 region has the DNA TGTGCCAGCAGTTACTCTCCGAACAGGGGTGTAAGGAATGGCTACACCTTC. It translates to CASSYSPNRGVRNGYTF.

This sequence joins TRBV11-2 and TRBJ2-4, with TRBD2 identical over 7 bases. The CDR3 is made up of 16 amino acids. Looked up from germline, CDR1 is SGHAT and CDR2 is FQNNGV. Unmatched junction bases numbered 8, after V lost 1 base and J lost 5 bases. The CDR3 sequence: CASSLGGSGIQNIQYF. CDR3 nucleotide sequence: TGTGCCAGCAGCTTAGGGGGCAGCGGGATTCAAAACATTCAGTACTTC.

Details on this clonotype: Compared with germline, one end of the junction differs, possibly owing to a read error. V gene TRBV2 combines with J gene TRBJ2-1; 11 bases align to TRBD2. Germline-derived CDR1 and CDR2 are SNHLY and FYNNEI. The CDR3 length is 14 residues. CDR3 protein: CASRLLAGDIEQFF. CDR3 sequence (DNA): TGTGCCAGCAGGTTACTAGCGGGGGATATTGAGCAGTTCTTT.